This T cell receptor (beta chain) was identified in a study of regulatory T cells in long-lasting Graves disease. Study details: Newly diagnosed Graves' patients had under 3 months of antithyroid drugs. Study observations and caveats: Newly diagnosed patients had higher TCR diversity than persistent Graves' patients did.

This clonotype was seen a few times. The antigen is undetermined. The germline V gene has CDR1 SGHAT and CDR2 FQNNGV. Trimming pared 6 bases from V and 7 bases from J, leaving 18 bases between. This CDR3 contains 14 residues. The time point: newly diagnosed GD, antithyroid drugs for less than 3 months. The TCR library was made from RNA that had been extracted from PBMCs in TRIzol. Diagnoses of Graves' disease were made by American Thyroid Association guidelines. Arm-PCR with iRepertoire HTBI primers amplified the CDR3 regions for these TCR beta libraries. Via MiXCR, TCRdb re-called the multiplex PCR reads, giving one row per CDR3 protein. The sample contains roughly 520,000 distinct CDR3 sequences, about 12% of which appear only once. The data also belong to a second study, concerning T cells in Graves' hyperthyroidism and ophthalmopathy. From that study: Stable hyperthyroidism was separated from ophthalmopathy by a model based on 13 V-J features.

This receptor was identified in a woman aged 25 to 45 with Graves disease. The chain carries TRBV11-2 and TRBJ2-5, with D possibly matching TRBD2 (5 bases). The sequencing used peripheral blood mononuclear cells (PBMCs), collected at new diagnosis, from a patient treated with antithyroid drugs. CDR3 DNA: TGTGCCAGCAGGTCCCTCAGCGGAGTGGGGACCCAGTACTTC. As protein: CASRSLSGVGTQYF.